The clone carrying this TCR beta chain was seen once. Its matching antigen is unknown. The PCR contained 60 Vbeta and 13 Jbeta primers. Some clones are missing from TCRdb's copy, which holds only in-frame ones; the method was immunoSEQ multiplex PCR. Altogether 150,000 to 200,000 clones are present, 75% to 80% being singletons, with the ten largest covering 11% to 15%. This sample was included in a study of cytomegalovirus exposure and HLA in healthy donors. Overall study findings and caveats: Some highly shared sequence variants likely arose as a pipeline artifact. The classifier was said to identify cytomegalovirus status with high specificity and sensitivity. The authors later linked a missense DCLRE1C variant to TCR beta V- and J-gene trimming.

The clonotype comes from a man between 50 and 59 years old in good health and CMV-seropositive. Sequences were obtained from PBMCs.

This CDR3 reads CASSQRRTGTYEQYF. Written as DNA, the CDR3 is TGTGCCAGCAGCCAAAGGCGGACAGGGACCTACGAGCAGTACTTC. This chain links TRBV7-8 with TRBJ2-5, with 8 bases aligning to TRBD1. The J call may be mistaken, given a closer DNA end match to TRBJ2-7. CDR3 length: 15 residues. CDR1 SGHVS and CDR2 FQNEAQ come from the germline V gene.